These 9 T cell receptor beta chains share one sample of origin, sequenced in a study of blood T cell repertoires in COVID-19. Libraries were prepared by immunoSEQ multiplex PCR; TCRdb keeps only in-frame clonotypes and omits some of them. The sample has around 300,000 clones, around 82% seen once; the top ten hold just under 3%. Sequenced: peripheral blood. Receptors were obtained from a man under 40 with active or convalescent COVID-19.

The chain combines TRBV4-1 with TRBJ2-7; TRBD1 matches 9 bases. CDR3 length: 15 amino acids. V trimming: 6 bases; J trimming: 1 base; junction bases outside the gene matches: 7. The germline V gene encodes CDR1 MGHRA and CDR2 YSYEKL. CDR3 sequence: CASSSRGQGSYEQYF. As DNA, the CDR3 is TGCGCCAGCAGTTCGAGGGGACAGGGATCCTACGAGCAGTACTTC.

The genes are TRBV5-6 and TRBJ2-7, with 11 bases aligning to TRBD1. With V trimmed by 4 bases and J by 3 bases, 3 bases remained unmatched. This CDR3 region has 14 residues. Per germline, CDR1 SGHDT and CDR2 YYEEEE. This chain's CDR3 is CASSTGTGGYEQYF. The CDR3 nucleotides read TGTGCCAGCAGCACCGGGACAGGGGGCTACGAGCAGTACTTC. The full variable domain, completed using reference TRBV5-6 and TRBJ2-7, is DAGVTQSPTHLIKTRGQQVTLRCSPKSGHDTVSWYQQALGQGPQFIFQYYEEEERQRGNFPDRFSGHQFPNYSSELNVNALLLGDSALYLCASSTGTGGYEQYFGPGTRLTVT.

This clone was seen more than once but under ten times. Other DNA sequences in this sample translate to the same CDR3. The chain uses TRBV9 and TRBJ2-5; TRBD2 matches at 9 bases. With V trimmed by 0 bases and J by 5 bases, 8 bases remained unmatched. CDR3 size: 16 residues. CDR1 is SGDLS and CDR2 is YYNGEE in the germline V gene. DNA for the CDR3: TGTGCCAGCAGCGTAGGTGGCGGGGGGGCAGTTGAGACCCAGTACTTC. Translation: CASSVGGGGAVETQYF. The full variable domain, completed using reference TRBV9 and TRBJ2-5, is DSGVTQTPKHLITATGQRVTLRCSPRSGDLSVYWYQQSLDQGLQFLIQYYNGEERAKGNILERFSAQQFPDLHSELNLSSLELGDSALYFCASSVGGGGAVETQYFGPGTRLLVL.

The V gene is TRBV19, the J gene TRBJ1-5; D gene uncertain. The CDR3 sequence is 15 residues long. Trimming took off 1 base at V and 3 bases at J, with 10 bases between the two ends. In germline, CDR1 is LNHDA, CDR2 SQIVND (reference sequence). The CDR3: CASSIGLGINQPQHF. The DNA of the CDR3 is TGTGCCAGTAGTATAGGCCTCGGGATCAATCAGCCCCAGCATTTT.

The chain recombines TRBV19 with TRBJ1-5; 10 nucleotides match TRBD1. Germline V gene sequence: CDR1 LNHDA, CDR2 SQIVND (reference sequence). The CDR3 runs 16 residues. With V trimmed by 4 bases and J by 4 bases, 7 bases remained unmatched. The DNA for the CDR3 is TGTGCCAGTAGTAACCGGGACAGGGGATTAAATCAGCCCCAGCATTTT. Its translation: CASSNRDRGLNQPQHF.

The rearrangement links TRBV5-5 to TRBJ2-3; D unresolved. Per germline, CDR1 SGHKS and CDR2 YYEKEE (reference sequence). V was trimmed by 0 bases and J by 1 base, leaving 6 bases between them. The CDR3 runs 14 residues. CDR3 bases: TGTGCCAGCAGCTTGGTGGCCCGCACAGATACGCAGTATTTT. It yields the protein CASSLVARTDTQYF. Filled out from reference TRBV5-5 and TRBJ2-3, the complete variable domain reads DAGVTQSPTHLIKTRGQQVTLRCSPISGHKSVSWYQQVLGQGPQFIFQYYEKEERGRGNFPDRFSARQFPNYSSELNVNALLLGDSALYLCASSLVARTDTQYFGPGTRLTVL.

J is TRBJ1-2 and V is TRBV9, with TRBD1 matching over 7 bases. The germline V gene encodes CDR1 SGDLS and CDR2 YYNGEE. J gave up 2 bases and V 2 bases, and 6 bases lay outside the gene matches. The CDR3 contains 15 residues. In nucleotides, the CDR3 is TGTGCCAGCAGCGTTGGACCGGACAGGAACTATGGCTACACCTTC. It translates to CASSVGPDRNYGYTF.

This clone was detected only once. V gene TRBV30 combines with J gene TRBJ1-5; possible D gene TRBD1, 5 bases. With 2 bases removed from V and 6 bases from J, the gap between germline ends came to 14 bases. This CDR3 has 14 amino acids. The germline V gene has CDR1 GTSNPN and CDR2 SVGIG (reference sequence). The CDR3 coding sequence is TGTGCCTGGAGTTTGTATTCGGGGGTTCAGCCCCAGCATTTT. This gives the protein CAWSLYSGVQPQHF.

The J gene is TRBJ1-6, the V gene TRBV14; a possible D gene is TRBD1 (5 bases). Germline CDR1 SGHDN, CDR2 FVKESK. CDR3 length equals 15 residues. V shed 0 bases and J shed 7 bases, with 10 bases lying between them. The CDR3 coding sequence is TGTGCCAGCAGCCAAGATACGGCAGGGAATTCACCCCTCCACTTT. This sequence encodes CASSQDTAGNSPLHF.